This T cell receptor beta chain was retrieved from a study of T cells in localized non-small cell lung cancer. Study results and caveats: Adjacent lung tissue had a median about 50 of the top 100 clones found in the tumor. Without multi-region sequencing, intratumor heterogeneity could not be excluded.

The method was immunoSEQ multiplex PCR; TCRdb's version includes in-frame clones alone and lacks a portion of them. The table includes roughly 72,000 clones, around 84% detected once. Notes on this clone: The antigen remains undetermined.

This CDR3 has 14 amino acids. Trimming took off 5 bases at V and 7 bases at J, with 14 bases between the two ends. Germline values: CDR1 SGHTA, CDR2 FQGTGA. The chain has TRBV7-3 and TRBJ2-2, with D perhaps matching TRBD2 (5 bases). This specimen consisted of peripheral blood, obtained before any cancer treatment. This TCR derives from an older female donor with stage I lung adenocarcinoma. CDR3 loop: CASSPRTQYGELFF. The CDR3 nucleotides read TGTGCCAGCAGCCCTCGGACTCAATACGGGGAGCTGTTTTTT.